Presented here are 24 T cell receptor beta chains from one specimen sequenced in a study of blood T cells in healthy people across ages. A J-beta primer mix and a sample-barcoded 5' primer were used in a second PCR of about 7 to 12 cycles. TCRdb re-called the 5' RACE reads through MiXCR, storing one row per CDR3 protein. The sample consists of about 1.7 million distinct CDR3 sequences, over 25% of them appearing once. Source material: blood. Receptor source: a woman in her twenties or thirties in good health.

This clonotype was picked up a small number of times. A much larger clone is a single base away; this may be a read error. This chain connects TRBV29-1 to TRBJ2-5; D unresolved. Trimming left V 4 bases short and J 5 bases short, with 5 bases between. CDR1 and CDR2 from the germline V gene are SQVTM and ANQGSEA. The CDR3 consists of 10 residues. The CDR3 loop reads CSVACETQYF. The CDR3 bases are TGCAGCGTTGCGTGCGAGACCCAGTACTTC.

The rearrangement uses TRBV20-1 and TRBJ2-5; perhaps TRBD2 as D (6 bases). Germline CDR1 is DFQATT and CDR2 is SNEGSKA (reference sequence). V was shortened by 6 bases and J by 2 bases, with 16 bases between the two germline ends. This CDR3 spans 14 amino acids. The CDR3 region has the DNA TGCAGTGCGGTCGGGGGAAGGGGACAAGAGACCCAGTACTTC. Protein: CSAVGGRGQETQYF.

This clonotype has only a few counts. The chain couples TRBV12-3 or TRBV12-4 to TRBJ2-7; 10 nucleotides agree with TRBD1. J lost 5 bases, V lost 7 bases, and 8 bases had no gene match. This CDR3 has 14 amino acids. The CDR3 nucleotides are TGTGCCAGCACCTGGGGACAGGGGTTCGACGAGCAGTACTTC. Amino acids: CASTWGQGFDEQYF.

The rearrangement joins TRBV3-1 to TRBJ2-1; D assignment may be TRBD1 or TRBD2 (5 bases each). The CDR3 is made up of 15 amino acids. Per germline, CDR1 LGHDT and CDR2 YNNKEL (reference sequence). Trimming cost V 0 bases and J 6 bases, with 12 bases left between them. The CDR3 nucleotides are TGTGCCAGCAGCCAAGATTGGGACCGAGTCAATGAGCAGTTCTTC. Encoded protein: CASSQDWDRVNEQFF.

This clonotype was seen repeatedly, ten times or more. V usage is TRBV10-3 and J usage is TRBJ2-5, with D tentatively TRBD1 (5 bases). Germline CDR1 and CDR2: ENHRY and SYGVKD. This CDR3 comprises 15 residues. V dropped 0 bases and J dropped 1 base, with 9 bases sitting between them. The chain's CDR3 is CAISESQGSQETQYF. Here the CDR3 DNA reads TGTGCCATCAGTGAGTCGCAGGGCTCCCAAGAGACCCAGTACTTC.

The chain links TRBV5-1 to TRBJ1-1, with a tentative D call TRBD1 (5 bases). The ends were cut back, 0 bases at V and 6 bases at J, with 15 bases in the middle. In germline, CDR1 is SGHRS, CDR2 YFSETQ. This CDR3 is 15 amino acids long. Here the CDR3 reads CASSLEWAGKAEAFF. The CDR3 DNA follows: TGCGCCAGCAGCTTGGAATGGGCAGGGAAAGCTGAAGCTTTCTTT. The whole variable domain, remainder taken from reference TRBV5-1 and TRBJ1-1, is KAGVTQTPRYLIKTRGQQVTLSCSPISGHRSVSWYQQTPGQGLQFLFEYFSETQRNKGNFPGRFSGRQFSNSRSEMNVSTLELGDSALYLCASSLEWAGKAEAFFGQGTRLTVV.

This clonotype occurred once. The J gene is TRBJ2-1, the V gene TRBV12-3 or TRBV12-4; TRBD2 agrees at 10 bases. This CDR3 contains 14 residues. J gave up 12 bases and V 5 bases, and 10 bases lay outside the gene matches. The CDR3 nucleotides read TGTGCCAGCAGTCCTAGCGGGAGCGTAGATGTGCAGTTCTTC. This sequence encodes CASSPSGSVDVQFF.

The V call is TRBV10-1, the J call TRBJ1-4; D is ambiguous. There are 13 residues in the CDR3. Germline-derived CDR1 and CDR2 are WNHNN and SYGVQD (reference sequence). V lost 2 bases, J lost 10 bases, and 11 bases lay in between. The CDR3 DNA reads TGCGCCAGCAGTGAGACCCTAACCGGAAAACTGTTTTTT. It specifies CASSETLTGKLFF.

The CDR3 nucleotides read TGTGCCAGCAGCTTAAGGGCGATATCCACTGAAGCTTTCTTT. Its protein is CASSLRAISTEAFF. The gene calls are TRBV3-1 and TRBJ1-1; D is uncertain. V gave up 5 bases and J gave up 4 bases, with 14 bases separating them. CDR3 length: 14 amino acids. Germline values: CDR1 LGHDT, CDR2 YNNKEL (reference sequence).

Comment on this clonotype: The germline gene is not matched at one end of the junction; a read error may be the cause. The rearrangement links TRBV7-9 to TRBJ2-1, with D possibly called TRBD1 or TRBD2 (6 bases each). CDR1 and CDR2 from the germline V gene are SEHNR and FQNEAQ (reference sequence). CDR3 length: 15 residues. CDR3 nucleotides: TGTGCCAGCAGCTTAGGAGGGGGAGGACACAATGGGCAGTTCTTC. The encoded protein is CASSLGGGGHNGQFF.

The chain uses TRBV29-1 and TRBJ1-1; D unclear. The CDR3 extends over 12 amino acids. V was shortened by 3 bases and J by 0 bases, with 5 bases between the two germline ends. Germline CDR1 reads SQVTM; CDR2 reads ANQGSEA. The DNA of the CDR3 is TGCAGCGTTGAGGGAGTGAACACTGAAGCTTTCTTT. It codes for CSVEGVNTEAFF.

The J gene is TRBJ2-5, the V gene TRBV20-1; D could derive from TRBD1 or TRBD2 (7 bases each). CDR1 is DFQATT and CDR2 is SNEGSKA in the germline V gene (reference sequence). The CDR3 extends over 15 amino acids. V shed 6 bases and J shed 5 bases, with 22 bases lying between them. As DNA, the CDR3 is TGCAGTGCCAGGGGGGGAGTCCAAGCTCAGGAGACCCAGTACTTC. Amino acid sequence: CSARGGVQAQETQYF.

The chain is built from TRBV5-5 and TRBJ2-1; 8 positions agree with TRBD2. This CDR3 is 17 amino acids long. With 0 bases clipped from V and 3 bases from J, the junction kept 8 bases outside the gene matches. Germline V lookup: CDR1 SGHKS, CDR2 YYEKEE (reference sequence). The CDR3 spells CASSLEVRLAGYNEQFF. For the CDR3, the DNA is TGTGCCAGCAGCTTGGAGGTACGGCTAGCGGGCTACAATGAGCAGTTCTTC.

This clonotype was observed a handful of times. This chain connects TRBV12-3 or TRBV12-4 to TRBJ1-2; D possibly corresponds to TRBD1 (6 bases). This CDR3 is 15 amino acids long. Trimming cost V 6 bases and J 5 bases, with 19 bases left between them. The CDR3 protein is CASRKTGGAAYGYTF. The CDR3 region has the DNA TGTGCCAGCAGAAAAACGGGGGGGGCAGCTTATGGCTACACCTTC.

The CDR3 DNA follows: TGCAGTGCTAGAGGACAGGGAGGCTGGAACACTGAAGCTTTCTTT. Translating it yields CSARGQGGWNTEAFF. The chain links TRBV20-1 to TRBJ1-1, with 7 positions matching TRBD1. This CDR3 contains 15 residues. The trim removed 1 base at V and 1 base at J, leaving 6 bases unmatched. The germline CDR1 and CDR2 sequences are DFQATT and SNEGSKA (reference sequence).

The chain is built from TRBV6-6 and TRBJ1-2; TRBD1 matches 9 bases. Unmatched junction bases numbered 6, after V lost 6 bases and J lost 4 bases. The length of the CDR3 is 14 residues. The germline CDR1 and CDR2 sequences are MNHNY and SVGAGI (reference sequence). This chain's CDR3 is CASRLGQGSYGYTF. The CDR3 DNA reads TGTGCCAGCAGGCTTGGACAGGGGAGCTATGGCTACACCTTC.

The V gene is TRBV5-1, the J gene TRBJ2-2; a weak D match, TRBD2 (6 bases). The germline V and J ends were trimmed by 4 bases and 6 bases, with 13 bases remaining between them. CDR3 size: 14 residues. CDR1 is SGHRS, CDR2 YFSETQ, per germline. The CDR3 loop reads CASSPDGGPGELFF. DNA of the CDR3: TGCGCCAGCAGCCCGGACGGAGGGCCCGGGGAGCTGTTTTTT.

This clonotype was detected once. This chain's CDR3 is CASSAGRISNQPQHF. CDR3 coding DNA: TGTGCCAGCAGTGCGGGACGGATTAGCAATCAGCCCCAGCATTTT. V and J are TRBV6-1 and TRBJ1-5; possibly TRBD1 for D (5 bases). Looked up from germline, CDR1 is MNHNS and CDR2 is SASEGT. The CDR3 covers 15 residues. V lost 4 bases and J lost 0, with 10 bases in between.

In this sample, this clonotype turned up many times. The chain employs TRBV20-1 and TRBJ2-1; D remains ambiguous. Germline V CDR1 and CDR2: DFQATT, SNEGSKA (reference sequence). The CDR3 extends over 13 amino acids. Trimming left V 5 bases short and J 2 bases short, with 10 bases between. The CDR3 region has the DNA TGCAGTGCTGTCTCCCGCGCCTACAATGAGCAGTTCTTC. Protein product: CSAVSRAYNEQFF.

This clonotype showed up just a few times. This sequence joins TRBV29-1 and TRBJ1-2; 7 nucleotides line up with TRBD1. Germline CDR1 SQVTM, CDR2 ANQGSEA. The CDR3 runs 12 residues. V lost 5 bases, J lost 4 bases, and 4 bases stayed unmatched. CDR3 residues: CSVHRGSYGYTF. For the CDR3, the DNA is TGCAGCGTTCACAGGGGAAGCTATGGCTACACCTTC.

The chain's CDR3 is CASSLRSGWAGTERGYTF. The CDR3 nucleotides are TGTGCCAGCAGTTTAAGGTCAGGATGGGCCGGGACGGAACGCGGCTACACCTTC. The V and J genes are TRBV12-3 or TRBV12-4 and TRBJ1-2; the D gene is possibly TRBD1 (5 bases). The CDR3 spans 18 residues. V lost 2 bases, J lost 8 bases, and 27 bases lay in between.

The V and J genes are TRBV11-2 and TRBJ2-3, with a weak D call TRBD2 (6 bases). The CDR3 covers 13 residues. Germline V CDR1 and CDR2: SGHAT, FQNNGV. Deletions cut 1 base from V and 7 bases from J, with 9 bases between. For the CDR3, the DNA is TGTGCCAGCAGCTTAGCCGGGAGCAATACGCAGTATTTT. It yields the protein CASSLAGSNTQYF.

The chain employs TRBV29-1 and TRBJ2-2; 8 bases line up with TRBD2. The CDR3 sequence is 14 residues long. The germline V gene has CDR1 SQVTM and CDR2 ANQGSEA. V was clipped by 4 bases and J by 6 bases; unmatched bases: 7. CDR3 residues: CSVGTGGPAGELFF. For the CDR3, the DNA is TGCAGCGTTGGGACGGGAGGGCCCGCCGGGGAGCTGTTTTTT.

The CDR3 is CASNVEAGGPREQFF. Written as DNA, the CDR3 is TGTGCCAGCAATGTGGAAGCGGGGGGCCCGCGGGAGCAGTTCTTC. The J gene is TRBJ2-1, the V gene TRBV7-9, with 9 nucleotides matching TRBD2. Trimming at V came to 7 bases and at J to 10 bases, leaving 14 bases not matched to a gene. Germline V CDR1 and CDR2: SEHNR, FQNEAQ (reference sequence). The CDR3 sequence is 15 residues long.